The following is a T cell receptor (beta chain) sequence with its context. The sample is drawn from a study of blood T cell repertoires in COVID-19. Between the trimmed V and J ends, which lost 8 bases and 6 bases, there was a span of 22 bases. This CDR3 contains 16 residues. In germline, CDR1 is ENHRY, CDR2 SYGVKD. As processed by the authors: Researchers report that nucleated cell counts were estimated from reference gene primer amplification. Only in-frame clones appear in the TCRdb table, and some are missing; sequencing was by immunoSEQ multiplex PCR. V and J calls and clone size come straight from that table; D and trimming were deduced from the DNA. The sample has tens of thousands of clones, around 91% seen once.

This receptor was identified in a man aged 70 or older with acute or convalescent COVID-19. The chain has TRBV10-3 and TRBJ2-2; D possibly corresponds to TRBD2 (5 bases). Specimen: peripheral blood. CDR3: CAISGSPWELAGELFF. CDR3 nucleotides: TGTGCCATCTCTGGCTCCCCTTGGGAGTTGGCCGGGGAGCTGTTTTTT.